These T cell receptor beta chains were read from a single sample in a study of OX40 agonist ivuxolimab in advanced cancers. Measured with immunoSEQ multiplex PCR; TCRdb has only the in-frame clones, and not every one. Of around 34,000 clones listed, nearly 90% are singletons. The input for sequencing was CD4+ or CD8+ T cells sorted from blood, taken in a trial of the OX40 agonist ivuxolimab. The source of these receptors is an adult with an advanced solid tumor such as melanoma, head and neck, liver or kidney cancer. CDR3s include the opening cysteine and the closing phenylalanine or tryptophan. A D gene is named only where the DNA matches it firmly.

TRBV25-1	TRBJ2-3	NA	CASSAAGPTDTQYF	TGTGCCAGCAGTGCCGCAGGGCCCACAGATACGCAGTATTTT
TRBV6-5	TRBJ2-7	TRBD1	CASSYSQGGYEQYF	TGTGCCAGCAGTTACTCACAGGGGGGCTACGAGCAGTACTTC
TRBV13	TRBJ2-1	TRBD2	CASSLVSGGNEQFF	TGTGCCAGCAGCTTAGTTAGCGGGGGTAATGAGCAGTTCTTC
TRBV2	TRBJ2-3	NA	CASSEGSPDTQYF	TGTGCCAGCAGTGAAGGTAGCCCAGATACGCAGTATTTT
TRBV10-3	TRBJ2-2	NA	CAISELANTGELFF	TGTGCCATCAGTGAACTAGCCAACACCGGGGAGCTGTTTTTT
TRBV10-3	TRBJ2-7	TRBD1	CAISESDEGTGGYEQYF	TGTGCCATCAGTGAGTCGGATGAGGGGACAGGGGGTTACGAGCAGTACTTC
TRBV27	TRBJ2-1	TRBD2	CASSPGTSGGNEQFF	TGTGCCAGCAGTCCGGGGACTAGCGGCGGCAATGAGCAGTTCTTC
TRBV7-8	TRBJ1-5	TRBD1	CASSTQGAGNQPQHF	TGTGCCAGCAGCACCCAGGGGGCAGGCAATCAGCCCCAGCATTTT
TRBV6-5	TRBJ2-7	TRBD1	CASSYGQGDYEQYF	TGTGCCAGCAGTTACGGACAGGGGGACTACGAGCAGTACTTC
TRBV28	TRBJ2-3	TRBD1	CASSLGTGYRDTQYF	TGTGCCAGCAGTTTGGGGACAGGGTATCGAGATACGCAGTATTTT
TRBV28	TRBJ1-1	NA	CASRSFGTSPFGAEAFF	TGTGCCAGCAGGTCCTTTGGGACGTCTCCGTTTGGAGCTGAAGCTTTCTTT
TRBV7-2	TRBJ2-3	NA	CASSLDGTDTQYF	TGTGCCAGCAGCTTAGACGGCACAGATACGCAGTATTTT